Given below is one T cell receptor beta chain in context. The V and J ends lost 3 bases and 2 bases respectively, with 25 bases between them. The CDR3 loop spans 19 amino acids. From germline, CDR1 is SGHNT and CDR2 YYREEE (reference sequence). Clones were sequenced by immunoSEQ multiplex PCR, and TCRdb holds only the in-frame ones, with some missing. The profile shows around 68,000 clones, about 95% of them singletons. This record comes from a study of shared T cell receptors in the human thymus. The chain uses TRBV5-4 and TRBJ2-3, with D tentatively TRBD1 (6 bases). This sequence originates from a human donor. What was sequenced was thymocytes. The CDR3 here is CASSSFIGQRPLATDTQYF. CDR3 bases: TGTGCCAGCAGCTCCTTTATCGGACAGCGGCCTCTCGCCACAGATACGCAGTATTTT.